The 27 T cell receptor beta chains reported below all come from one sample, sequenced in a study of T cell responses to AZD1222 COVID-19 vaccine. The data were produced by immunoSEQ multiplex PCR, yet TCRdb's version contains in-frame clones alone and is incomplete. This table has over 65,000 clones, less than 90% appearing once. Sample: peripheral blood, taken on day 0 of AZD1222 vaccination. These receptors were taken from an adult in good health.

The chain couples TRBV6-6 to TRBJ1-1; weak D call: TRBD1 (5 bases). This CDR3 is built from 13 residues. Trimming removed 7 bases from V and 0 bases from J, with 9 bases in between. The germline V gene encodes CDR1 MNHNY and CDR2 SVGAGI (reference sequence). The CDR3 loop reads CASKGSLNTEAFF. As DNA, the CDR3 is TGTGCCAGCAAGGGGAGCCTGAACACTGAAGCTTTCTTT.

This sequence joins TRBV29-1 and TRBJ1-2; TRBD1 might be the D (6 bases). This CDR3 has 13 residues. Germline values: CDR1 SQVTM, CDR2 ANQGSEA. Trimming cost V 4 bases and J 0 bases, with 9 bases left between them. In DNA form, the CDR3 reads TGCAGCGTTGGGGACACTCCTAACTATGGCTACACCTTC. This codes for CSVGDTPNYGYTF. The full variable domain, in which reference TRBV29-1 and TRBJ1-2 provide the parts outside the CDR3, is SAVISQKPSRDICQRGTSLTIQCQVDSQVTMMFWYRQQPGQSLTLIATANQGSEATYESGFVIDKFPISRPNLTFSTLTVSNMSPEDSSIYLCSVGDTPNYGYTFGSGTRLTVV.

This sequence joins TRBV30 and TRBJ2-5; TRBD2 aligns across 9 bases. V dropped 4 bases and J dropped 5; count of bases not matched to a gene: 8. The V gene's germline CDR1 is GTSNPN and CDR2 SVGIG (reference sequence). The CDR3 sequence is 14 residues long. Written as DNA, the CDR3 is TGTGCCTGGATGCCGGGACTAGCTGAGGAGACCCAGTACTTC. As protein: CAWMPGLAEETQYF.

The chain has TRBV28 and TRBJ1-5; D not resolved. The length of the CDR3 is 13 residues. Trimming removed 3 bases at V and 7 bases at J, with 10 bases between. Per germline, CDR1 MDHEN and CDR2 SYDVKM. CDR3 protein: CASSFGVYQPQHF. The CDR3 region has the DNA TGTGCCAGCAGTTTCGGGGTCTACCAGCCCCAGCATTTT.

The chain carries TRBV2 and TRBJ2-5; D is uncertain. With 4 bases removed from V and 3 bases from J, the gap between germline ends came to 18 bases. CDR3 length: 16 residues. CDR1 and CDR2 (germline): SNHLY, FYNNEI. The CDR3 sequence: CASSVGSGSTKETQYF. In DNA, the CDR3 is TGTGCCAGCAGTGTGGGTAGTGGGTCTACCAAAGAGACCCAGTACTTC.

This clone turned up a few times. The chain combines TRBV10-1 with TRBJ2-7; D gene unclear. Trimming left V 0 bases short and J 4 bases short, with 4 bases between. CDR1 WNHNN and CDR2 SYGVQD come from the germline V gene (reference sequence). This CDR3 contains 12 residues. This CDR3 is CASSESRYEQYF. CDR3 nucleotides: TGCGCCAGCAGTGAGTCGAGGTACGAGCAGTACTTC.

The gene calls are TRBV5-1 and TRBJ2-5; 9 nucleotides align to TRBD2. Germline loops: CDR1 SGHRS, CDR2 YFSETQ. The V gene end was trimmed by 0 bases and the J gene end by 2 bases; junction bases not matched to a gene: 5. The length of the CDR3 is 16 residues. The CDR3 region is CASSLAVAGAQETQYF. CDR3 coding DNA: TGCGCCAGCAGCTTGGCGGTAGCGGGGGCACAAGAGACCCAGTACTTC.

The chain links TRBV29-1 to TRBJ1-2, with no clear D. The CDR3 has 10 residues. Germline V gives CDR1 SQVTM, CDR2 ANQGSEA. Trimming shortened V by 6 bases and J by 5 bases, and 7 bases separated the two germline ends. The DNA for the CDR3 is TGCAGCGTCTCATATTATGGCTACACCTTC. This encodes CSVSYYGYTF. Full variable domain (remainder filled in from reference TRBV29-1 and TRBJ1-2): SAVISQKPSRDICQRGTSLTIQCQVDSQVTMMFWYRQQPGQSLTLIATANQGSEATYESGFVIDKFPISRPNLTFSTLTVSNMSPEDSSIYLCSVSYYGYTFGSGTRLTVV.

V usage is TRBV5-1 and J usage is TRBJ2-1; 14 bases are shared with TRBD2. This CDR3 is built from 18 residues. Germline lookup yields CDR1 SGHRS and CDR2 YFSETQ. V dropped 0 bases and J dropped 7; count of bases not matched to a gene: 9. CDR3 DNA: TGCGCCAGCAGCTTGGTTTCTTCGGGACTAGCGGGAGTTAATGAGCAGTTCTTC. It is translated as CASSLVSSGLAGVNEQFF.

This clone has just one count. The J gene is TRBJ2-1, the V gene TRBV10-2, with TRBD2 matching over 7 bases. This CDR3 has 14 residues. Per the germline V gene, CDR1 is WSHSY and CDR2 is SAAADI. The junction had 5 bases not matched to a gene; V was cut back by 2 bases and J by 7 bases. CDR3 bases: TGCGCCAGCAGTGAGGGGGGGGGACCTAATGAGCAGTTCTTC. Its protein product is CASSEGGGPNEQFF.

The rearrangement joins TRBV11-2 to TRBJ2-2, with TRBD1 as a possible D gene (7 bases). The CDR3 is 16 amino acids. CDR1 and CDR2 (germline): SGHAT, FQNNGV. The V gene lost 0 bases and the J gene lost 5 bases, with 13 bases spanning the gap. Here the CDR3 DNA reads TGTGCCAGCAGCTTAGAGTCAGGGGGACTGACCGGGGAGCTGTTTTTT. It translates to CASSLESGGLTGELFF.

This clone was found a few times. The V call is TRBV7-8, the J call TRBJ1-5, with 8 bases that match TRBD1. Trimming took 0 bases from V and 2 from J; bases not matched to a gene: 3. The V gene's germline CDR1 is SGHVS and CDR2 FQNEAQ. This CDR3 has 16 residues. The CDR3 protein is CASSLAPGQGNQPQHF. Here the CDR3 DNA reads TGTGCCAGCAGCTTAGCTCCGGGACAGGGCAATCAGCCCCAGCATTTT.

The chain combines TRBV9 with TRBJ2-5; 9 bases are shared with TRBD2. The CDR3 runs 16 residues. Trimming removed 1 base from V and 5 bases from J; junction bases left unmatched: 9. Germline loops: CDR1 SGDLS, CDR2 YYNGEE. CDR3 region: CASSVPRSGGYETQYF. The CDR3 nucleotides are TGTGCCAGCAGCGTACCCCGTAGCGGGGGATATGAGACCCAGTACTTC.

This clone was counted once. The chain couples TRBV20-1 to TRBJ1-6; D gene uncertain. Germline V lookup: CDR1 DFQATT, CDR2 SNEGSKA (reference sequence). V was clipped by 3 bases and J by 7 bases, with 10 bases between them. The CDR3 consists of 13 residues. In DNA form, the CDR3 reads TGCAGTGCTAGTATACAGATGAATTCACCCCTCCACTTT. It encodes CSASIQMNSPLHF.

The rearrangement uses TRBV29-1 and TRBJ1-4; D remains ambiguous. This CDR3 region has 14 residues. Trimming took 4 bases from V and 3 from J, leaving 12 bases between them. Germline assignment: CDR1 SQVTM and CDR2 ANQGSEA. In DNA, the CDR3 is TGCAGCGTTGCATGGTCCGCAGCTAATGAAAAACTGTTTTTT. As protein: CSVAWSAANEKLFF.

CDR3 residues: CASIPPGGASYEQYF. In DNA, the CDR3 is TGTGCCAGCATCCCCCCCGGTGGGGCCTCCTACGAGCAGTACTTC. The chain combines TRBV6-4 with TRBJ2-7, with D perhaps matching TRBD1 (5 bases). The V end was cut by 7 bases, the J end by 0 bases, with 16 bases between. Germline values: CDR1 MRHNA, CDR2 SNTAGT. CDR3 size: 15 residues.

This clone was found a few times. The V and J genes are TRBV2 and TRBJ1-4; D not certain. The V gene lost 5 bases and the J gene lost 8 bases, with 18 bases spanning the gap. Per the germline V gene, CDR1 is SNHLY and CDR2 is FYNNEI. The CDR3 contains 15 residues. The CDR3 DNA follows: TGTGCCAGCAGTTCGCGACCCCCGGCAGGAGAAAAACTGTTTTTT. It yields the protein CASSSRPPAGEKLFF.

The chain couples TRBV7-8 to TRBJ2-3; D remains unclear. This CDR3 has 14 residues. CDR1 SGHVS and CDR2 FQNEAQ come from the germline V gene. The germline V and J ends were trimmed by 5 bases and 0 bases, with 9 bases remaining between them. The CDR3 nucleotides are TGTGCCAGCAGCCTCAGCCTTAGCACAGATACGCAGTATTTT. Its translation is CASSLSLSTDTQYF.

This rearrangement joins TRBV7-3 to TRBJ2-1; 10 nucleotides agree with TRBD2. This CDR3 has 18 residues. Germline CDR1 and CDR2: SGHTA and FQGTGA. With V trimmed by 5 bases and J by 7 bases, 17 bases remained unmatched. The CDR3 sequence is CASSRTLPLAGARNEQFF. The CDR3 DNA reads as TGTGCCAGCAGCCGTACTTTACCCCTAGCGGGAGCAAGAAATGAGCAGTTCTTC.

V and J are TRBV2 and TRBJ1-2; tentatively, D is TRBD1 (5 bases). Germline CDR1 is SNHLY and CDR2 is FYNNEI. V dropped 3 bases and J dropped 2 bases, with 13 bases sitting between them. The CDR3 sequence is 15 residues long. The CDR3 here is CASSDWGGRNYGYTF. The CDR3 nucleotides are TGTGCCAGCAGTGATTGGGGCGGTAGGAACTATGGCTACACCTTC.

The J gene is TRBJ1-2, the V gene TRBV6-5; no reliable D call. CDR3 length: 12 residues. Trimming removed 0 bases from V and 4 bases from J, with 3 bases in between. Germline V gene lookup returns CDR1 MNHEY and CDR2 SVGAGI. The CDR3 spells CASSYSGYGYTF. CDR3 bases: TGTGCCAGCAGTTACTCAGGCTATGGCTACACCTTC.

This sequence joins TRBV19 and TRBJ2-2, with 8 bases aligning to TRBD1. J was trimmed by 4 bases and V by 4 bases; bases with no gene match: 5. Germline lookup yields CDR1 LNHDA and CDR2 SQIVND (reference sequence). CDR3 length: 15 amino acids. The CDR3 here is CASSTRQGSTGELFF. The CDR3 region has the DNA TGTGCCAGTAGTACGAGACAGGGGTCCACCGGGGAGCTGTTTTTT.

The sample holds a few counts of this clone. The J gene is TRBJ1-1, the V gene TRBV28; a weak D match, TRBD1 (5 bases). The V end lost 4 bases, the J end lost 8 bases, and 14 bases lay between the germline ends. The CDR3 sequence is 13 residues long. CDR1 MDHEN and CDR2 SYDVKM come from the germline V gene. CDR3 region: CASSSPTGGEAFF. The CDR3 region has the DNA TGTGCCAGCAGTTCCCCGACGGGGGGAGAAGCTTTCTTT.

CDR3 residues: CASSPWDRGLDEQYF. The CDR3 DNA is TGCGCCAGCAGCCCGTGGGACAGGGGGCTAGACGAGCAGTACTTC. This chain joins TRBV4-1 and TRBJ2-7; TRBD1 matches at 12 bases. Germline CDR1 reads MGHRA; CDR2 reads YSYEKL. V lost 4 bases and J lost 5; bases outside the gene matches: 6. The CDR3 has 15 amino acids.

This chain connects TRBV7-3 to TRBJ2-2; 9 bases agree with TRBD1. The V segment lost 6 bases and the J segment 3 bases; nucleotides outside the gene matches: 5. Germline CDR1 SGHTA, CDR2 FQGTGA. The length of the CDR3 is 15 residues. CDR3 sequence: CASRLRQGDTGELFF. CDR3 nucleotide sequence: TGTGCCAGCAGGCTAAGACAGGGGGACACCGGGGAGCTGTTTTTT. The full variable domain, completed using reference TRBV7-3 and TRBJ2-2, is GAGVSQTPSNKVTEKGKYVELRCDPISGHTALYWYRQSLGQGPEFLIYFQGTGAADDSGLPNDRFFAVRPEGSVSTLKIQRTERGDSAVYLCASRLRQGDTGELFFGEGSRLTVL.

Remarks on this clone: The junction shows a germline mismatch at one end, possibly a read error. This rearrangement joins TRBV7-2 to TRBJ1-1, with TRBD1 as a possible D gene (6 bases). The CDR3 has 16 residues. CDR1 and CDR2 from the germline V gene are SGHTA and FQGNSA. This CDR3 is CASSLVGGRGSTEAFF. CDR3 bases: TGTGCCAGCAGTTTAGTCGGCGGCAGGGGAAGCACTGAAGCTTTCTTT.

V and J are TRBV3-1 (or the pseudogene TRBV3-2) and TRBJ2-1, with TRBD2 matching 7 bases. Per the germline V gene, CDR1 is LGHDT and CDR2 is YNNKEL (reference sequence). With 3 bases clipped from V and 1 base from J, the junction kept 6 bases outside the gene matches. This CDR3 comprises 16 residues. The CDR3 DNA follows: TGTGCCAGCAGCCAGCCAGCGGGAAGATCCTACAATGAGCAGTTCTTC. Encoded protein: CASSQPAGRSYNEQFF.